This paragraph reports one T cell receptor beta chain. The data were taken from a study of T cell responses to AZD1222 COVID-19 vaccine. V dropped 4 bases and J dropped 0; count of bases not matched to a gene: 2. The CDR3 contains 15 residues. Germline CDR1 SGHAT, CDR2 FQNNGV. The table came from immunoSEQ multiplex PCR; TCRdb's copy has only in-frame clones and leaves some out. Of about 150,000 clones listed, just under 95% are singletons. The TCR sequence derives from an adult in good health. Sequencing was performed on peripheral blood, taken on day 0 of AZD1222 vaccination. The chain uses TRBV11-2 and TRBJ1-3, with 8 bases aligning to TRBD1. Here the CDR3 DNA reads TGTGCCAGCAGCTCGGACAGGGTCTCTGGAAACACCATATATTTT. This gives the protein CASSSDRVSGNTIYF.